This is a list of T cell receptor beta chains from one sample in a study of T cell repertoires in ileal Crohn's disease. TCRdb's table, derived via immunoSEQ multiplex PCR, lists solely in-frame clones and lacks some. This sample has about 11,000 clones; approximately 85% occur once, and the top ten carry more than 5.5%. The sequenced sample was ileal tissue. Receptors were obtained from an adult with Crohn's disease. Both conserved end residues are part of each CDR3. A D gene is named only where the DNA matches it firmly. The size field is filled for only some rows; it gives once, few, many or a size class.

V gene	CDR3 length	J gene	clone size	D gene	CDR3 DNA	CDR3 protein
TRBV4-2	15	TRBJ1-1	NA	NA	TGTGCCAGCAGCCAAGAGGAGGGTACGAACACTGAAGCTTTCTTT	CASSQEEGTNTEAFF
TRBV5-5	13	TRBJ1-2	NA	NA	TGTGCCAGCAGCTTTAGAGTAGACTATGGCTACACCTTC	CASSFRVDYGYTF
TRBV6-6	14	TRBJ1-3	NA	NA	TGTGCCAGCAGCGGGACTTCTTCTGGAAACACCATATATTTT	CASSGTSSGNTIYF
TRBV30	13	TRBJ2-7	NA	TRBD1	TGTGCCTGGTCGGACAGGGATGTGGTAGAGCAGTACTTC	CAWSDRDVVEQYF
TRBV14	12	TRBJ2-7	NA	NA	TGTGCCAGCAGCCAAGTATTCAGCGAGCAGTACTTC	CASSQVFSEQYF
TRBV5-1	16	TRBJ2-6	NA	NA	TGCGCCAGCGGGCGGGGCGGTAGCTCTGGGGCCAACGTCCTGACTTTC	CASGRGGSSGANVLTF
TRBV6-5	13	TRBJ2-7	NA	TRBD2	TGTGCCAGCAGTACTTGGGGGGGAGGCGAGCAGTACTTC	CASSTWGGGEQYF
TRBV7-9	15	TRBJ1-1	once	NA	TGTGCCAGCAGCTTAGGACTGATTGCGAACACTGAAGCTTTCTTT	CASSLGLIANTEAFF
TRBV7-9	13	TRBJ2-7	NA	NA	TGTGCCAGCAACCAGGGCCTCATTTACGAGCAGTACTTC	CASNQGLIYEQYF
TRBV6-5	14	TRBJ2-5	NA	NA	TGTGCCAGCAGGCTACAGGCACTCCAAGAGACCCAGTACTTC	CASRLQALQETQYF
TRBV10-3	14	TRBJ2-7	NA	TRBD1	TGTGCCATCACTAAGACAGGGTCCTCCTACGAGCAGTACTTC	CAITKTGSSYEQYF
TRBV2	14	TRBJ1-5	NA	NA	TGTGCCAGCACTCCGGGTTCTAGCAATCAGCCCCAGCATTTT	CASTPGSSNQPQHF
TRBV2	17	TRBJ2-2	NA	TRBD2	TGTGCCAGCAGTGTAACTAGCGGGGGGGGTAACACCGGGGAGCTGTTTTTT	CASSVTSGGGNTGELFF
TRBV10-1	13	TRBJ1-1	NA	TRBD1	TGCGCCAGCAGCCGGGACAGGAACACTGAAGCTTTCTTT	CASSRDRNTEAFF
TRBV18	17	TRBJ1-2	NA	TRBD1	TGTGCCAGCTCACCCCGCGGGACAGCTACCTCTAACTATGGCTACACCTTC	CASSPRGTATSNYGYTF
TRBV19	11	TRBJ1-2	NA	TRBD1	TGTGCCAGTAGCCTGGGACAGGGGTACACCTTC	CASSLGQGYTF
TRBV10-1	11	TRBJ2-3	NA	NA	TGCGCCAGCAGTGAGTCGAGGGCGCTGTATTTT	CASSESRALYF
TRBV7-8	14	TRBJ2-1	NA	TRBD1	TGTGCCAGCAGCCCCCGACAGGGAAGGAATGAGCAGTTCTTC	CASSPRQGRNEQFF
TRBV4-1	14	TRBJ1-1	NA	NA	TGCGCCAGCAGCCTTGACTCCGGGGGCACTGAAGCTTTCTTT	CASSLDSGGTEAFF